Each of the 9 T cell receptor beta chains below was sequenced from the same sample in a study of T cells in Graves' hyperthyroidism and ophthalmopathy. The investigators amplified TCR beta CDR3 regions from RNA transcripts. Using the HTBI primer set, a first-round RT-PCR was run on the TCR CDR3. A single record per CDR3 protein comes from TCRdb applying MiXCR to the multiplex PCR reads. The table has about 420,000 distinct CDR3 sequences, around 16% seen once; the top ten hold 11% to 15%. Input material: blood. These receptor sequences come from a woman aged 18-29 years with Graves' hyperthyroidism.

CDR3 in DNA: TGTGCCAGCAGTCAACAACCGCTAGCCGGCACAGATACGCAGTATTTT. Residues: CASSQQPLAGTDTQYF. V gene TRBV2 combines with J gene TRBJ2-3, with a tentative D call TRBD2 (5 bases). Trimming pared 5 bases from V and 1 base from J, leaving 16 bases between. This CDR3 region has 16 residues. Germline CDR1 is SNHLY and CDR2 is FYNNEI.

This clonotype was observed a few times. This rearrangement joins TRBV28 to TRBJ2-6, with 13 positions matching TRBD2. Unmatched junction bases numbered 0, after V lost 5 bases and J lost 2 bases. This CDR3 comprises 16 residues. The germline CDR1 and CDR2 sequences are MDHEN and SYDVKM. CDR3 DNA: TGTGCCAGCAGTGGACTAGCGGGAGCTGGGGCCAACGTCCTGACTTTC. This sequence encodes CASSGLAGAGANVLTF.

V is TRBV7-9 and J is TRBJ2-7; either TRBD1 or TRBD2 may supply D (5 bases each). This CDR3 is built from 14 residues. The germline V gene encodes CDR1 SEHNR and CDR2 FQNEAQ (reference sequence). Deletions cut 5 bases from V and 2 bases from J, with 13 bases between. The CDR3 DNA is TGTGCCAGCAGCCGAGGGGTAGCGACCTACGAGCAGTACTTC. Encoded protein: CASSRGVATYEQYF. The full variable domain, rest sourced from reference TRBV7-9 and TRBJ2-7, is DTGVSQNPRHKITKRGQNVTFRCDPISEHNRLYWYRQTLGQGPEFLTYFQNEAQLEKSRLLSDRFSAERPKGSFSTLEIQRTEQGDSAMYLCASSRGVATYEQYFGPGTRLTVT.

This clonotype was seen more than once but under ten times. The junction shows a germline mismatch at one end, possibly a read error. The chain couples TRBV7-2 to TRBJ2-7, with 7 bases fitting TRBD2. CDR1 and CDR2 (germline): SGHTA, FQGNSA. CDR3 length: 15 residues. The CDR3 DNA is TGTGCCAGCAGCCCCTCCAGCGGGGCCTCCTACGAGCAGTGCTTC. Its translation is CASSPSSGASYEQCF.

This clonotype was picked up many times. The gene calls are TRBV5-1 and TRBJ2-3; tentatively, D is TRBD2 (7 bases). V was cut by 4 bases and J by 5 bases, with 17 bases left in between. CDR3 length equals 15 residues. The V gene's germline CDR1 is SGHRS and CDR2 YFSETQ. The CDR3 DNA is TGCGCCAGCAGCCCGGATGGGGGGGGGCAAGATACGCAGTATTTT. It encodes CASSPDGGGQDTQYF.

The V and J genes are TRBV15 and TRBJ1-3; TRBD1 agrees at 10 bases. The length of the CDR3 is 17 residues. V gave up 1 base and J gave up 4 bases; unmatched junction bases: 7. Germline V gene sequence: CDR1 LNHNV, CDR2 YYDKDF (reference sequence). The CDR3 DNA is TGTGCCACCAGCAGAGTATCGGGACAGGGGACAGGAAACACCATATATTTT. This translates into CATSRVSGQGTGNTIYF.

V is TRBV2 and J is TRBJ2-1; 10 nucleotides agree with TRBD2. The CDR3 contains 19 residues. J was trimmed by 9 bases and V by 6 bases; bases with no gene match: 23. Germline CDR1 is SNHLY and CDR2 is FYNNEI. CDR3 protein: CASSLVYASGSAFKGEQFF. The CDR3 DNA reads as TGTGCCAGCAGCTTAGTCTATGCTAGCGGGAGCGCCTTCAAGGGTGAGCAGTTCTTC.

At least ten counts were recorded for this clonotype. The rearrangement uses TRBV28 and TRBJ2-5; D is ambiguous. The germline V gene encodes CDR1 MDHEN and CDR2 SYDVKM. This CDR3 spans 13 amino acids. The V gene lost 4 bases and the J gene lost 9 bases, with 15 bases spanning the gap. The CDR3 spells CASSYYGDRAQYF. The CDR3 nucleotides are TGTGCCAGCAGTTACTACGGCGACCGGGCCCAGTACTTC.

This clonotype has at least ten counts. The junction does not match germline at one end; this may be a read error. J is TRBJ2-1 and V is TRBV10-3; 10 positions agree with TRBD2. The CDR3 contains 15 residues. CDR1 is ENHRY, CDR2 SYGVKD, per germline. CDR3 region: CAIAPSGRAYNEQFF. For the CDR3, the DNA is TGTGCCATCGCTCCGAGCGGGAGGGCCTATAATGAGCAGTTCTTC.